Shown below are 17 T cell receptor beta chains from a single sample sequenced in a study of beta chain features in type 1 diabetes. Isolated RNA was reverse transcribed in full, so expressed TCRB transcripts were sequenced. Profiled with immunoSEQ multiplex PCR; TCRdb holds only in-frame clones, not every one. The sample gives about 320,000 clones, around 15% of which show up once; over 5% is in the top ten. Sequenced: central memory CD4+ T cells from blood. All receptors derive from a man aged 25 to 45 in good health.

The V call is TRBV19, the J call TRBJ2-3; TRBD2 matches at 8 bases. This CDR3 has 16 residues. Per the germline V gene, CDR1 is LNHDA and CDR2 is SQIVND (reference sequence). V lost 4 bases, J lost 5 bases, and 11 bases stayed unmatched. This chain's CDR3 is CASSRLGTRREDTQYF. CDR3 sequence (DNA): TGTGCCAGTAGTAGATTGGGGACTAGGCGTGAAGATACGCAGTATTTT.

The J gene is TRBJ2-7, the V gene TRBV7-2; possible D gene TRBD1, 6 bases. The V end lost 3 bases, the J end lost 0 bases, and 9 bases lay between the germline ends. Germline CDR1 SGHTA, CDR2 FQGNSA. This CDR3 is built from 14 residues. In DNA, the CDR3 is TGTGCCAGCAGCTTGCAGGGGAGCTCCTACGAGCAGTACGTC. Protein: CASSLQGSSYEQYV.

A few counts support this clone. The chain combines TRBV14 with TRBJ1-1, with 8 bases lining up with TRBD1. CDR1 is SGHDN, CDR2 FVKESK, per germline. V lost 2 bases, J lost 1 base, and 3 bases stayed unmatched. The CDR3 totals 15 residues. CDR3 sequence: CASSQTGGPNTEAFF. The CDR3 DNA reads as TGTGCCAGCAGCCAAACAGGGGGTCCGAACACTGAAGCTTTCTTT.

The chain joins TRBV11-3 to TRBJ2-5, with TRBD2 identical over 7 bases. CDR1 SGHNT and CDR2 YENEEA come from the germline V gene. The CDR3 is made up of 15 amino acids. With 1 base clipped from V and 1 base from J, the junction kept 3 bases outside the gene matches. The DNA for the CDR3 is TGTGCCAGCAGCTTAGTGAGCGGGATCCAAGAGACCCAGTACTTC. Translating gives CASSLVSGIQETQYF.

The rearrangement uses TRBV27 and TRBJ1-2; 7 bases agree with TRBD1. The length of the CDR3 is 16 residues. Germline V lookup: CDR1 MNHEY, CDR2 SMNVEV (reference sequence). The V gene end was trimmed by 7 bases and the J gene end by 8 bases; junction bases not matched to a gene: 19. The CDR3 reads CASTSWEGATRAGYTF. The CDR3 bases are TGTGCCAGCACCTCATGGGAGGGGGCCACAAGGGCGGGCTACACCTTC.

This clone was picked up a small number of times. The chain has TRBV5-4 and TRBJ2-6; D is unresolved. V lost 0 bases and J 4 bases, leaving 8 bases between the germline ends. The CDR3 extends over 15 amino acids. Germline CDR1 SGHNT, CDR2 YYREEE (reference sequence). The CDR3, as DNA: TGTGCCAGCAGCTTGGAGGTAGCAGGGGCCAACGTCCTGACTTTC. Translated: CASSLEVAGANVLTF.

This clone was observed a few times. The J gene is TRBJ2-5, the V gene TRBV10-3; 8 nucleotides agree with TRBD1. The V gene's germline CDR1 is ENHRY and CDR2 SYGVKD. V lost 6 bases and J lost 4; bases outside the gene matches: 4. This CDR3 comprises 13 residues. CDR3 coding DNA: TGTGCCATCAGGGGACAGGTCGGAGAGACCCAGTACTTC. Protein: CAIRGQVGETQYF.

Here the CDR3 reads CASSKTGDQPQHF. The CDR3 DNA is TGTGCCAGCAGCAAAACAGGGGATCAGCCCCAGCATTTT. The gene calls are TRBV7-2 and TRBJ1-5; 7 bases are a match to TRBD1. Germline CDR1 and CDR2: SGHTA and FQGNSA. CDR3 length: 13 amino acids. Trimming removed 5 bases from V and 5 bases from J; junction bases left unmatched: 3.

The chain carries TRBV7-2 and TRBJ2-1, with TRBD2 identical over 9 bases. The CDR3 consists of 18 residues. Losses at the gene ends were 0 bases for V and 15 bases for J; bases not matched to a gene: 21. Germline assignment: CDR1 SGHTA and CDR2 FQGNSA. The CDR3 region has the DNA TGTGCCAGCAGCTTAGCGCTAGCGGGGAGACTAGCGGAGGACCGGACGTTCTTC. Translated, it gives CASSLALAGRLAEDRTFF.

The chain combines TRBV7-2 with TRBJ2-3, with D possibly matching TRBD2 (7 bases). CDR1 and CDR2 (germline): SGHTA, FQGNSA. The germline V and J ends were trimmed by 1 base and 5 bases, with 10 bases remaining between them. The length of the CDR3 is 14 residues. The CDR3 region is CASSLVRGGDTQYF. The CDR3 DNA follows: TGTGCCAGCAGCTTAGTGAGGGGGGGAGATACGCAGTATTTT.

This clone was seen a handful of times. The same CDR3 also results from other DNA sequences found in this sample. This chain uses TRBV10-2 with TRBJ1-5; D uncertain. CDR1 and CDR2 from the germline V gene are WSHSY and SAAADI. This CDR3 has 15 amino acids. V dropped 0 bases and J dropped 4 bases, with 10 bases sitting between them. CDR3 protein: CASSESSGRNQPQHF. CDR3 bases: TGCGCCAGCAGTGAGTCAAGCGGGCGAAATCAGCCCCAGCATTTT.

This clone occurred a few times. V and J are TRBV6-5 and TRBJ2-2; weak D call: TRBD1 (7 bases). Trimming pared 7 bases from V and 5 bases from J, leaving 17 bases between. The CDR3 contains 15 residues. The germline CDR1 and CDR2 sequences are MNHEY and SVGAGI. The CDR3 spells CASTTQGGATGELFF. CDR3 in DNA: TGTGCCAGCACCACTCAGGGGGGCGCGACCGGGGAGCTGTTTTTT.

This clone was recorded at least ten times. The rearrangement links TRBV4-3 to TRBJ1-2, with 10 bases identical to TRBD1. V lost 0 bases to trimming and J lost 8 bases; unmatched junction nucleotides: 6. The CDR3 covers 15 residues. From germline, CDR1 is LGHNA and CDR2 YSLEER. The CDR3 DNA is TGCGCCAGCAGCCAAGATTTCGGACAGGGGGGCGGCTACACCTTC. Amino acid sequence: CASSQDFGQGGGYTF.

V and J are TRBV2 and TRBJ2-3, with 7 bases fitting TRBD1. The length of the CDR3 is 16 residues. Trimming took 2 bases from V and 2 from J; bases not matched to a gene: 7. Germline CDR1 is SNHLY and CDR2 is FYNNEI. CDR3 DNA sequence: TGTGCCAGCAGTGAAAGTCGACAGGGTTTCACAGATACGCAGTATTTT. Encoded protein: CASSESRQGFTDTQYF. Variable domain in full (rest from reference TRBV2 and TRBJ2-3): EPEVTQTPSHQVTQMGQEVILRCVPISNHLYFYWYRQILGQKVEFLVSFYNNEISEKSEIFDDQFSVERPDGSNFTLKIRSTKLEDSAMYFCASSESRQGFTDTQYFGPGTRLTVL.

J is TRBJ2-2 and V is TRBV4-1; D gene uncertain. The CDR3 consists of 13 residues. Germline loops: CDR1 MGHRA, CDR2 YSYEKL. Trimming took 1 base from V and 6 from J, leaving 6 bases between them. The DNA for the CDR3 is TGCGCCAGCAGCCAAGTCGACGCCGGGGAGCTGTTTTTT. Translation gives CASSQVDAGELFF.

This clone was found a few times. The rearrangement joins TRBV14 to TRBJ2-1; a weak D match, TRBD2 (5 bases). The CDR3 is made up of 19 amino acids. The V end lost 0 bases, the J end lost 4 bases, and 22 bases lay between the germline ends. Germline CDR1 is SGHDN and CDR2 is FVKESK. CDR3 sequence: CASSQDIGSSDWIYNEQFF. CDR3 nucleotide sequence: TGTGCCAGCAGCCAAGATATCGGGTCCTCGGACTGGATATACAATGAGCAGTTCTTC.

This clone was detected only a few times. This sequence joins TRBV4-3 and TRBJ2-1; 7 bases align to TRBD1. This CDR3 has 14 residues. The V and J ends lost 2 bases and 9 bases, in that order; junction bases with no gene match: 7. Germline CDR1 reads LGHNA; CDR2 reads YSLEER. CDR3 amino acids: CASSQRQGKGEQFF. CDR3 bases: TGCGCCAGCAGCCAAAGACAGGGTAAGGGTGAGCAGTTCTTC.